These 7 T cell receptor beta chains were all obtained from the same sample, sequenced in a study of blood T cells in healthy people across ages (dated by TCRdb to the mid-2010s). Receptor amplification or capture employed 5' RACE. The sequencing machine was an Illumina HiSeq 2500. The second PCR ran for roughly 7 to 12 cycles and used a J-beta primer mix along with a sample-barcoded 5' primer. TCRdb ran its own pipeline on the public reads, namely fastp trimming at Q25 and MiXCR clone calling, and kept in-frame beta chains. Each CDR3 protein appears once, grouped with its most common genes and DNA. Recorded for this sample are some 900,000 distinct CDR3 sequences; roughly 50% of them occurred a single time. The leading ten clones occupy roughly an eighth of the sample. Specimen: blood. Receptor source: a man aged 25-45 years in good health.

This clonotype came up a few times. J is TRBJ1-2 and V is TRBV10-2, with 7 bases aligning to TRBD1. The CDR3 length is 15 residues. Germline V gene lookup returns CDR1 WSHSY and CDR2 SAAADI. V lost 6 bases to trimming and J lost 0 bases; unmatched junction nucleotides: 7. The CDR3 sequence: CASRSDRVTNYGYTF. The DNA for the CDR3 is TGCGCCAGCAGGTCCGACAGGGTTACTAACTATGGCTACACCTTC.

The chain carries TRBV7-2 and TRBJ2-4, with D possibly being TRBD2 (6 bases). V was shortened by 4 bases and J by 3 bases, with 16 bases between the two germline ends. This CDR3 comprises 16 residues. Germline CDR1 is SGHTA and CDR2 is FQGNSA. CDR3 protein: CASSSEGGAVKNIQYF. DNA of the CDR3: TGTGCCAGCAGCTCAGAGGGAGGAGCGGTCAAAAACATTCAGTACTTC.

The CDR3 DNA reads TGTGCCAGCAGCCGAGACAGGGGGCTGACTCTAAATTCACCCCTCCACTTT. Protein product: CASSRDRGLTLNSPLHF. The chain is built from TRBV7-2 and TRBJ1-6; 10 bases fit TRBD1. This CDR3 is 17 amino acids long. The trim removed 5 bases at V and 7 bases at J, leaving 11 bases unmatched. Germline-derived CDR1 and CDR2 are SGHTA and FQGNSA.

The genes are TRBV29-1 and TRBJ2-1; D is undetermined. CDR1 SQVTM and CDR2 ANQGSEA come from the germline V gene. The V end was cut by 4 bases, the J end by 4 bases, with 8 bases between. CDR3 length: 12 amino acids. The DNA of the CDR3 is TGCAGCGTTGGACGGGCTTACAATGAGCAGTTCTTC. It yields the protein CSVGRAYNEQFF.

The table lists this clonotype with a few counts. The chain recombines TRBV5-1 with TRBJ1-6; a possible D gene is TRBD1 (5 bases). The ends were cut back, 5 bases at V and 5 bases at J, with 11 bases in the middle. Germline V lookup: CDR1 SGHRS, CDR2 YFSETQ. The CDR3 length is 14 residues. The CDR3 spells CASSSGTDNSPLHF. CDR3 DNA: TGCGCCAGCAGTTCCGGGACGGATAATTCACCCCTCCACTTT.

Many counts were recorded for this clonotype. V usage is TRBV20-1 and J usage is TRBJ1-5, with a weak D call TRBD1 (6 bases). The CDR3 length is 14 residues. Trimming took off 5 bases at V and 7 bases at J, with 18 bases between the two ends. The germline V gene has CDR1 DFQATT and CDR2 SNEGSKA (reference sequence). CDR3 DNA: TGCAGTGCTTTGCCGGGACATACACTACAGCCCCAGCATTTT. Protein sequence: CSALPGHTLQPQHF.

This clonotype was seen more than once but under ten times. V usage is TRBV4-2 and J usage is TRBJ2-3, with 8 bases aligning to TRBD2. Germline V gene data show CDR1 as LGHNA and CDR2 as YNFKEQ. After removal of 0 bases from V and 2 bases from J, the junction contained 10 bases not matched to a gene. This CDR3 spans 18 amino acids. The CDR3 nucleotides are TGTGCCAGCAGCCAAGAAACCGGAACGGGGGGGCCCACAGATACGCAGTATTTT. This encodes CASSQETGTGGPTDTQYF.